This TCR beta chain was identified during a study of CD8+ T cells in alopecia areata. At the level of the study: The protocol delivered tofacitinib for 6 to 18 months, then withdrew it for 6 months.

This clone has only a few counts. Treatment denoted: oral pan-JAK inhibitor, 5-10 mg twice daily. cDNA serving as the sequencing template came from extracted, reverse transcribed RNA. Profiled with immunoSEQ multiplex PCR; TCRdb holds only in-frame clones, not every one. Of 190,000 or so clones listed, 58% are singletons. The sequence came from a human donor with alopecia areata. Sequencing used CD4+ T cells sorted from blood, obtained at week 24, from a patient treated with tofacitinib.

CDR3 amino acids: CAISPGRRRNTGELFF. For the CDR3, the DNA is TGTGCCATCAGTCCGGGCCGGAGACGGAACACCGGGGAGCTGTTTTTT. This chain connects TRBV10-3 to TRBJ2-2; D is unclear. The V end lost 5 bases, the J end lost 1 base, and 14 bases lay between the germline ends. The CDR3 sequence is 16 residues long. Germline V gene sequence: CDR1 ENHRY, CDR2 SYGVKD.